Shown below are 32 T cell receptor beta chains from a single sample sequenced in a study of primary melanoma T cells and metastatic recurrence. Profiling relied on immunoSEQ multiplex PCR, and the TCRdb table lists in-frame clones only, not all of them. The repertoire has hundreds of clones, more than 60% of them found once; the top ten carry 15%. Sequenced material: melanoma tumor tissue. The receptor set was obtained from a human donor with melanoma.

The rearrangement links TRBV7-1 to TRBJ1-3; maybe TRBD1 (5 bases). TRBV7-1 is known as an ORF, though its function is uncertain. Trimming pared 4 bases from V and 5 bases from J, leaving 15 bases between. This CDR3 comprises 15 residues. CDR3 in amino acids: CASSLTWDGRNTIYF. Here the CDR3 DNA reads TGTGCCAGCAGCTTAACGTGGGACGGGAGAAACACCATATATTTT.

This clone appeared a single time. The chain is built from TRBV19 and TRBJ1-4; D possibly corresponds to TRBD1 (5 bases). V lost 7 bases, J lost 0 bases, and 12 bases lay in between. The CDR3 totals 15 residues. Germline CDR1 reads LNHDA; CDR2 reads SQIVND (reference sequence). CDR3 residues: CASIRDHATNEKLFF. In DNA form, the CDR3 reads TGTGCCAGTATCCGGGACCACGCAACTAATGAAAAACTGTTTTTT. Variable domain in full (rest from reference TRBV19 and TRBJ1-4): DGGITQSPKYLFRKEGQNVTLSCEQNLNHDAMYWYRQDPGQGLRLIYYSQIVNDFQKGDIAEGYSVSREKKESFPLTVTSAQKNPTAFYLCASIRDHATNEKLFFGSGTQLSVL.

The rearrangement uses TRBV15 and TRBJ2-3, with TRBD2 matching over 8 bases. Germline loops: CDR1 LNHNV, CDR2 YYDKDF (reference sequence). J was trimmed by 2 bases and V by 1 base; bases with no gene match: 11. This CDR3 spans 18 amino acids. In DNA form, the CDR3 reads TGTGCCACCAGCAGAGGCCCGCCGAGCGGGGGCCTCACAGATACGCAGTATTTT. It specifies CATSRGPPSGGLTDTQYF. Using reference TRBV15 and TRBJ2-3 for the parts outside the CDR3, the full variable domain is DAMVIQNPRYQVTQFGKPVTLSCSQTLNHNVMYWYQQKSSQAPKLLFHYYDKDFNNEADTPDNFQSRRPNTSFCFLDIRSPGLGDTAMYLCATSRGPPSGGLTDTQYFGPGTRLTVL.

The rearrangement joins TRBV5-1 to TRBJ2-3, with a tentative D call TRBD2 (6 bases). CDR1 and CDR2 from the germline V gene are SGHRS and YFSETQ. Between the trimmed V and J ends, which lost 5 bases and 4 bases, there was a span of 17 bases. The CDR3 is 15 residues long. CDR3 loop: CASRISGERADTQYF. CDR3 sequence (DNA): TGCGCCAGCAGAATTAGCGGCGAACGAGCAGATACGCAGTATTTT.

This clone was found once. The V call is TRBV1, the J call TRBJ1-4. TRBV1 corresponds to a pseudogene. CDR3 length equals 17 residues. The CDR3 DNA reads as TGCGCCAGCAGCCAAGTCGTACGGGGTCCGGCGAATGAAAAACTGTTTTTT. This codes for CASSQVVRGPANEKLFF.

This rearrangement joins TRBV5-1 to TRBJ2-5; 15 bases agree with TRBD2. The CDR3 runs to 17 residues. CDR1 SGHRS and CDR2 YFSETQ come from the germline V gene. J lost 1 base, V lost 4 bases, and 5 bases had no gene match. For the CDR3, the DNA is TGCGCCAGCAGCAAGGGACTAGCGGGGGGACTCCAAGAGACCCAGTACTTC. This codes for CASSKGLAGGLQETQYF.

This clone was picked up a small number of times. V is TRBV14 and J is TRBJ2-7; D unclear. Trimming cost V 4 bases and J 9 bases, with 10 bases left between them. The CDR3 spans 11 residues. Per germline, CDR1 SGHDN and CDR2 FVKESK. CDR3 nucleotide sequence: TGTGCCAGCAGCCCTAAATTGGCGCAGTACTTC. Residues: CASSPKLAQYF.

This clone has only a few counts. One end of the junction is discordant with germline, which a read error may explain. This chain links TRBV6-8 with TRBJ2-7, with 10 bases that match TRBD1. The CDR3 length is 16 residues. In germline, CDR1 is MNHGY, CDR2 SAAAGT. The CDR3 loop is CASAPDRTGGSYEQYF. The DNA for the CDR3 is TGTGCCAGCGCCCCCGATCGGACAGGGGGGTCCTACGAGCAATACTTC.

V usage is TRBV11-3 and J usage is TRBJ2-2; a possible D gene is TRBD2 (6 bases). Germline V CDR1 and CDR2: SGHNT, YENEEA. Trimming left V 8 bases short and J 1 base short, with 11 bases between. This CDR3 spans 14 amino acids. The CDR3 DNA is TGTGCCAGCTCCTGGGGAGGGAACACCGGGGAGCTGTTTTTT. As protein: CASSWGGNTGELFF.

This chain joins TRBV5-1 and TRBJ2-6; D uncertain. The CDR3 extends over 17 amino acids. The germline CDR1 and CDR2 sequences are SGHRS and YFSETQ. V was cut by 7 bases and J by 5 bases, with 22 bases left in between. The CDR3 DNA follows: TGCGCCAGCTCGTCGTACGGTTCACAAAGTCGGGCCAACGTCCTGACTTTC. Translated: CASSSYGSQSRANVLTF.

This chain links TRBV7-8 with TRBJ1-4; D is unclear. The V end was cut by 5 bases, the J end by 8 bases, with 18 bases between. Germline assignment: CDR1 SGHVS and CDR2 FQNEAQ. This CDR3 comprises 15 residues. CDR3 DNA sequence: TGTGCCAGCAGCCGCCAATCACAGCGGGCGGAAAAACTGTTTTTT. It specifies CASSRQSQRAEKLFF.

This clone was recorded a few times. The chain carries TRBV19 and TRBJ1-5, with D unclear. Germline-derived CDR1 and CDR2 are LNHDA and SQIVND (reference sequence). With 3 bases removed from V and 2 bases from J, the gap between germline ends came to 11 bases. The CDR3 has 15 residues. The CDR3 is CASSMWGGGNQPQHF. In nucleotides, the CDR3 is TGTGCCAGTAGTATGTGGGGAGGTGGCAATCAGCCCCAGCATTTT. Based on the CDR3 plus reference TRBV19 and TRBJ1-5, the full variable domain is DGGITQSPKYLFRKEGQNVTLSCEQNLNHDAMYWYRQDPGQGLRLIYYSQIVNDFQKGDIAEGYSVSREKKESFPLTVTSAQKNPTAFYLCASSMWGGGNQPQHFGDGTRLSIL.

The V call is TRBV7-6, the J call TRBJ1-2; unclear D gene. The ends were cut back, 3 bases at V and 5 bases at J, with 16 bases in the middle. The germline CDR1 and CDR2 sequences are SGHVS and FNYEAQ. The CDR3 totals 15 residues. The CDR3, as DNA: TGTGCCAGCAGCTTCGGGGAAACTATCAATTATGGCTACACCTTC. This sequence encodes CASSFGETINYGYTF. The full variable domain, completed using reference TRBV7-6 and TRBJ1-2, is GAGVSQSPRYKVTKRGQDVALRCDPISGHVSLYWYRQALGQGPEFLTYFNYEAQQDKSGLPNDRFSAERPEGSISTLTIQRTEQRDSAMYRCASSFGETINYGYTFGSGTRLTVV.

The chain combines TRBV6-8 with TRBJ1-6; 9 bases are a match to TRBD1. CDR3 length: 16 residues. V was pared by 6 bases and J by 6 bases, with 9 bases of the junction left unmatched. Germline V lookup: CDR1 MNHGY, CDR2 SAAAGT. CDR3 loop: CASRGQGSVGNSPLHF. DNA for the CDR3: TGTGCCAGCAGGGGACAGGGATCGGTGGGTAATTCACCCCTCCACTTT.

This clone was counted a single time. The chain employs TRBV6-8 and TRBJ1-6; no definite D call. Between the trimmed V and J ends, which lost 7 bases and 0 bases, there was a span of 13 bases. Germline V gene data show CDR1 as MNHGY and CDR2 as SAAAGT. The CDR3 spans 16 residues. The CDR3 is CASNQEGISYNSPLHF. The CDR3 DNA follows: TGTGCCAGCAACCAGGAAGGGATCTCCTATAATTCACCCCTCCACTTT.

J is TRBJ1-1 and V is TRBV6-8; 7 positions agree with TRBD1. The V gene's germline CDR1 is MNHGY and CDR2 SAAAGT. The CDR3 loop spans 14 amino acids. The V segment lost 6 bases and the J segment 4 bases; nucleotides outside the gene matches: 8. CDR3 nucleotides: TGTGCCAGCAGACACAGGGCAGGGGGCACTGAAGCTTTCTTT. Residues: CASRHRAGGTEAFF.

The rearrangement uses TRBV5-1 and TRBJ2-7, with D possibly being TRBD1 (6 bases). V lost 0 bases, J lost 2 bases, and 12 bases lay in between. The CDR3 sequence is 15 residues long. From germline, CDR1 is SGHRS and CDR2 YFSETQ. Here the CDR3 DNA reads TGCGCCAGCAGCTTGGCCGGGACAAACGCCTACGAGCAGTACTTC. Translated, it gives CASSLAGTNAYEQYF.

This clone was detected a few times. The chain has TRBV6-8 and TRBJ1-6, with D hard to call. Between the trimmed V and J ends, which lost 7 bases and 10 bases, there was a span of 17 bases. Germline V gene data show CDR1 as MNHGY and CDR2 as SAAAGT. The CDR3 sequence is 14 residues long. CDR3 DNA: TGTGCCAGCAAAGACCCCGGGGAGTGGTCACCCCTCCACTTT. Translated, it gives CASKDPGEWSPLHF.

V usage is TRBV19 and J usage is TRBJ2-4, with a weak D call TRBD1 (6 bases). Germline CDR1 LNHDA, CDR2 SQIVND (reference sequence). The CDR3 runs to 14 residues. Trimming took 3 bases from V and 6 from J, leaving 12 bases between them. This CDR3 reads CASSMGDTRNIQYF. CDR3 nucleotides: TGTGCCAGTAGTATGGGGGACACTAGAAACATTCAGTACTTC.

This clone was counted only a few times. This CDR3 is CASSYTGGNQPQHF. The CDR3, as DNA: TGTGCCAGTAGTTACACAGGGGGCAATCAGCCCCAGCATTTT. The V call is TRBV19, the J call TRBJ1-5; 7 bases are shared with TRBD1. With 5 bases clipped from V and 2 bases from J, the junction kept 3 bases outside the gene matches. CDR3 size: 14 residues. Germline V gene lookup returns CDR1 LNHDA and CDR2 SQIVND (reference sequence).

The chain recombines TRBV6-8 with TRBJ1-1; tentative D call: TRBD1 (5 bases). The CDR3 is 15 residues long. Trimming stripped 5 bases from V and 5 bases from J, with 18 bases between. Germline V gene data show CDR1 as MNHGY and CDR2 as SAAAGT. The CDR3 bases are TGTGCCAGCAGTCGCAGGGACGCCGGCCGGACTGAAGCTTTCTTT. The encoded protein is CASSRRDAGRTEAFF.

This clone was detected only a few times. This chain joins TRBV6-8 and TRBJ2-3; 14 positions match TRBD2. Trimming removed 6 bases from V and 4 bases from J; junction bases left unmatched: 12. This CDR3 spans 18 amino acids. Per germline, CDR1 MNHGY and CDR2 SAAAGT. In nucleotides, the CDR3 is TGTGCCAGCAGCCGACTCCGACTAGCGGGGGGGCCGCCAGATACGCAGTATTTT. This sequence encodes CASSRLRLAGGPPDTQYF.

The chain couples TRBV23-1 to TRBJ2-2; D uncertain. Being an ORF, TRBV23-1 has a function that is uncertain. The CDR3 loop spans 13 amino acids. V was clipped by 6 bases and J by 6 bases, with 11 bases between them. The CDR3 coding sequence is TGCGCCAGCAGCCCTGGAGTCCCCGGGGAGCTGTTTTTT. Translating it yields CASSPGVPGELFF.

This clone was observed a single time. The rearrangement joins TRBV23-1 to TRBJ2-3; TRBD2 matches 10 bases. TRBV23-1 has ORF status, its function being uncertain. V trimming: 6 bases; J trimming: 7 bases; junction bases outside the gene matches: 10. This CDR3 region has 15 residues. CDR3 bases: TGCGCCAGCAGCAGTAGCGGGGGGCCCCTCAATACGCAGTATTTT. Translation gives CASSSSGGPLNTQYF.

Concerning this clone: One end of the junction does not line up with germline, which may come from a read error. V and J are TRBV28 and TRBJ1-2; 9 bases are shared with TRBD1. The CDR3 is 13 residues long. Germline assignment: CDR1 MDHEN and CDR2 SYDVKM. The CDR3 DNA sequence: TGTGCCAGTAGTTGGGACAGGGACTTAGACTACACCTTC. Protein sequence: CASSWDRDLDYTF.

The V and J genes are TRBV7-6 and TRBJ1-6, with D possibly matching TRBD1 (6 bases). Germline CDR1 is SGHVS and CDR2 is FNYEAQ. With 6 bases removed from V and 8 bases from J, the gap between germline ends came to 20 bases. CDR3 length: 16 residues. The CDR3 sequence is CASRESGVRLDSPLHF. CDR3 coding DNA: TGTGCCAGCAGAGAGTCAGGGGTTAGGTTGGATTCACCCCTCCACTTT. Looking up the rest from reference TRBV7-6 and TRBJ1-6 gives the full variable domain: GAGVSQSPRYKVTKRGQDVALRCDPISGHVSLYWYRQALGQGPEFLTYFNYEAQQDKSGLPNDRFSAERPEGSISTLTIQRTEQRDSAMYRCASRESGVRLDSPLHFGNGTRLTVT.

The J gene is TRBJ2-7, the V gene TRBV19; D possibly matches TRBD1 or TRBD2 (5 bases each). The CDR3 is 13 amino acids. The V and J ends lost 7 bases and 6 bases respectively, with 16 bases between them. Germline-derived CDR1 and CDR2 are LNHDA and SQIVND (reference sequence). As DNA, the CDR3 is TGTGCCAGTAAATGGCAGGGTGGAGGCGAGCAGTACTTC. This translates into CASKWQGGGEQYF.

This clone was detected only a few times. The CDR3, as DNA: TGTGCCAGCAGCCGCGGACAGACTCAAGAGACCCAGTACTTC. Translated: CASSRGQTQETQYF. The chain carries TRBV11-3 and TRBJ2-5, with D possibly TRBD1 on 6 matching bases. The V end lost 5 bases, the J end lost 2 bases, and 12 bases lay between the germline ends. This CDR3 is 14 amino acids long. In germline, CDR1 is SGHNT, CDR2 YENEEA.

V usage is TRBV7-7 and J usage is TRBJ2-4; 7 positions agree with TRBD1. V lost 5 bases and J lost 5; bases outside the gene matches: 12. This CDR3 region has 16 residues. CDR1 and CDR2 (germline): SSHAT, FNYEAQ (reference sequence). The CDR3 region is CASSPTWTGSENIQYF. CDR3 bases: TGTGCCAGCAGCCCCACCTGGACAGGCAGTGAAAACATTCAGTACTTC.

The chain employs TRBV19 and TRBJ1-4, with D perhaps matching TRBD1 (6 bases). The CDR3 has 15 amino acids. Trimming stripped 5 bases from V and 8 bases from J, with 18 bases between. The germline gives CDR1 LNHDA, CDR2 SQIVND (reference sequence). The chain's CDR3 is CASSPIQGGREKLFF. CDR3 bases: TGTGCCAGTAGTCCGATACAGGGCGGCCGGGAAAAACTGTTTTTT.

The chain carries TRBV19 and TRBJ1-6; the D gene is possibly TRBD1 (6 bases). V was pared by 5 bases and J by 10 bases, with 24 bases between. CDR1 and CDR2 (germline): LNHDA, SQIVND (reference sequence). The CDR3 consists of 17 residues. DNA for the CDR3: TGTGCCAGTAGTCGGGACATCGAGGTTTTTGGGTCCTCACCCCTCCACTTT. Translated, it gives CASSRDIEVFGSSPLHF.

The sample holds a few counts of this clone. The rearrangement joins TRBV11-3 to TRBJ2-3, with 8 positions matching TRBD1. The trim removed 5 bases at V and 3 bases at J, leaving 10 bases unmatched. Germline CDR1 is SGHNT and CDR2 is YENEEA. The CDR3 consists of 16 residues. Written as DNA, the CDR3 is TGTGCCAGCAGCCAATCGGACAGGGCGGGGACAGATACGCAGTATTTT. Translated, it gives CASSQSDRAGTDTQYF. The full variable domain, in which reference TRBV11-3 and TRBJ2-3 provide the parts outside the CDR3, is EAGVVQSPRYKIIEKKQPVAFWCNPISGHNTLYWYLQNLGQGPELLIRYENEEAVDDSQLPKDRFSAERLKGVDSTLKIQPAELGDSAVYLCASSQSDRAGTDTQYFGPGTRLTVL.